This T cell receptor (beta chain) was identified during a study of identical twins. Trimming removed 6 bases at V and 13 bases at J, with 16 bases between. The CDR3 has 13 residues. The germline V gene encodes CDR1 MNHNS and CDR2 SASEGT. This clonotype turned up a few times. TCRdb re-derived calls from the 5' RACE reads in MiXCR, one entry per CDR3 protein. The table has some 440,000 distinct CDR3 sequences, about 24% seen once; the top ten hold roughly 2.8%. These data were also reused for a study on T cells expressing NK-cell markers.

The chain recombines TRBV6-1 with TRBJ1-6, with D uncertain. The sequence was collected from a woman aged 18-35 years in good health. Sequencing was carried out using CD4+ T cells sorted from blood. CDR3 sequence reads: CASRDEAGRPLHF. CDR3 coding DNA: TGTGCCAGCAGGGACGAGGCGGGTCGGCCCCTCCACTTT.